These T cell receptor beta chains were read from a single sample in a study of blood T cell repertoires in COVID-19. The data were produced by immunoSEQ multiplex PCR, yet TCRdb's version contains in-frame clones alone and is incomplete. The table records roughly 79,000 clones, around 80% of them present only once. Sequencing input: peripheral blood. The origin of the receptors is a man in his sixties with active or convalescent COVID-19. Each CDR3 is given with its conserved first and last residue. Fields, in order: CDR3 DNA, CDR3 protein, V gene, clone size, D gene, J gene. The D gene is left open where the match is weak. Size is omitted from some rows. Given values are once, few, many or a class for expanded clones.

TGTGCCAGCAGCCGAGGACACCTCTCCTACGAGCAGTACTTC | CASSRGHLSYEQYF | TRBV3-1/TRBV3-2 | once | - | TRBJ2-7
TGCGCCAGCCGTCAGGGAGGGGAGAATGGCTACACCTTC | CASRQGGENGYTF | TRBV5-1 | - | - | TRBJ1-2
TGCGCCAGCAGCTTTAGCGGGGGGGCCTCGGAGACCCAGTACTTC | CASSFSGGASETQYF | TRBV5-1 | - | TRBD2 | TRBJ2-5
TGTGCCAGCACCCGACAGGGTGGAAACACTGAAGCTTTCTTT | CASTRQGGNTEAFF | TRBV6-5 | - | TRBD1 | TRBJ1-1
TGTGCCAGCAGCCAAATCTACACCGGGGAGCTGTTTTTT | CASSQIYTGELFF | TRBV14 | once | - | TRBJ2-2
TGTGCCAGTATCCCGGGAGGGAGCTATAGCAATCAGCCCCAGCATTTT | CASIPGGSYSNQPQHF | TRBV19 | - | - | TRBJ1-5
TGTGCCAGCAGTCCCAGGATCATCTGGCAGACTGAAGCTTTCTTT | CASSPRIIWQTEAFF | TRBV6-5 | - | - | TRBJ1-1
TGTGCCAGCAGTTTACGCGCAGATACGCAGTATTTT | CASSLRADTQYF | TRBV12-3/TRBV12-4 | few | - | TRBJ2-3
TGTGCCAGCAGCTTACGGTCAGGGCCTTGGCAGCAGTACTTC | CASSLRSGPWQQYF | TRBV7-8 | - | - | TRBJ2-7
TGTGCCAGCAGCTTAGCCGGGACTTCGTCCTACGAGCAGTACTTC | CASSLAGTSSYEQYF | TRBV5-4 | - | - | TRBJ2-7
TGTGCCAGCAGCGCCGGAGCAGGGGGCGGGTCAGATACGCAGTATTTT | CASSAGAGGGSDTQYF | TRBV9 | - | TRBD1 | TRBJ2-3
TGTGCCAGCAGGGGGACTAGCGGGGGGCTTCAGCGTAGGTATTTT | CASRGTSGGLQRRYF | TRBV2 | - | TRBD2 | TRBJ2-3
TGTGCCAGCAGCTTCGGGACAGCGAACACCGGGGAGCTGTTTTTT | CASSFGTANTGELFF | TRBV7-2 | - | TRBD1 | TRBJ2-2
TGCGCCAGCAGCTTCTCAGGCTCTGGGGCCAACGTCCTGACTTTC | CASSFSGSGANVLTF | TRBV5-1 | - | - | TRBJ2-6
TGCGCCAGCAGCCAATTACTAGCGGCAGTAGCAGATACGCAGTATTTT | CASSQLLAAVADTQYF | TRBV4-3 | once | TRBD2 | TRBJ2-3
TGTGCCAGCAGCTCACAGGGTCACTATGGCTACACCTTC | CASSSQGHYGYTF | TRBV7-9 | - | - | TRBJ1-2
TGCGCCAGCAGAGAGCAGCTGGGGGGAGGAGATACGCAGTATTTT | CASREQLGGGDTQYF | TRBV5-1 | - | - | TRBJ2-3
TGCGCCAGCAGCCAAGGGAGTGTTTCGGCGCCCGGGGAGCTGTTTTTT | CASSQGSVSAPGELFF | TRBV4-3 | - | - | TRBJ2-2
TGTGCCAGCAGCCAAGTCGCCCCGGGGACAGATACGCAGTATTTT | CASSQVAPGTDTQYF | TRBV3-1/TRBV3-2 | - | - | TRBJ2-3
TGCGCCAGCAGCCAAGGGGGACAGACCTCTGGAAACACCATATATTTT | CASSQGGQTSGNTIYF | TRBV4-3 | once | TRBD1 | TRBJ1-3
TGTGCCAGCCGGGTTACAAGGAGCACAGATACGCAGTATTTT | CASRVTRSTDTQYF | TRBV6-5 | once | - | TRBJ2-3
TGTGCCAGCACCCTTGGGGCACCGGAGACCCAGTACTTC | CASTLGAPETQYF | TRBV7-8 | - | - | TRBJ2-5
TGCGCCAGCAGCCGTCGACTAGCGGTCTCTGGGGCCAACGTCCTGACTTTC | CASSRRLAVSGANVLTF | TRBV4-3 | - | TRBD2 | TRBJ2-6
TGTGCCAGCAGCGGACAGGGAGGCAGAAATGAGCAGTTCTTC | CASSGQGGRNEQFF | TRBV2 | - | TRBD1 | TRBJ2-1
TGCGCCAGCAGCTTGGCGGGACAGGTCTCTGAAGCTTTCTTT | CASSLAGQVSEAFF | TRBV5-1 | once | TRBD1 | TRBJ1-1
TGTGCCAGCAGTGTTGTCCCGGGACAGAATTCACCCCTCCACTTT | CASSVVPGQNSPLHF | TRBV2 | once | TRBD1 | TRBJ1-6
TGTGCCAGCAGCTTGGGGCGGGGGGACTACAATGAGCAGTTCTTC | CASSLGRGDYNEQFF | TRBV5-6 | - | TRBD2 | TRBJ2-1
TGTGCCACCGCCGAGGGGGACAACTATGGCTACACCTTC | CATAEGDNYGYTF | TRBV24-1 | once | - | TRBJ1-2
TGTGCCAGCAGCCAAATACAGGGGAGAGGCAATCAGCCCCAGCATTTT | CASSQIQGRGNQPQHF | TRBV4-2 | - | TRBD1 | TRBJ1-5
TGTGCCATCAGCCGGACTAGCGGGGGGCATGAGCAGTTCTTC | CAISRTSGGHEQFF | TRBV10-3 | - | TRBD2 | TRBJ2-1
TGTGCCAGCAGCCGACTGGGGGGGACTGGAAACACCATATATTTT | CASSRLGGTGNTIYF | TRBV11-2 | - | - | TRBJ1-3
TGCAGCGTCATCCCCCAGACAGATACGCAGTATTTT | CSVIPQTDTQYF | TRBV29-1 | once | - | TRBJ2-3
TGTGCCAGCAGCTTCGTTGGGACAGGACGGAATAATTCACCCCTCCACTTT | CASSFVGTGRNNSPLHF | TRBV7-9 | - | TRBD1 | TRBJ1-6
TGTGCCAGCAGTCCGGGATTGTCCTACGAGCAGTACTTC | CASSPGLSYEQYF | TRBV27 | - | - | TRBJ2-7
TGTGCCAGCAGCTTGGCCGGTGTCGGGATCACTAGCACAGATACGCAGTATTTT | CASSLAGVGITSTDTQYF | TRBV5-4 | - | - | TRBJ2-3
TGTGCCATCAGTGAGAACGGCAGACAGAACACTGAAGCTTTCTTT | CAISENGRQNTEAFF | TRBV10-3 | - | - | TRBJ1-1
TGTGCCAGCAGCTTAGATCCCCTAGCGGGCTCGTACTTC | CASSLDPLAGSYF | TRBV11-2 | - | TRBD2 | TRBJ2-7
TGTGCCAGCAGCCAAGACTTGACAGGGTTCCAGCCCCAGCATTTT | CASSQDLTGFQPQHF | TRBV4-2 | few | TRBD1 | TRBJ1-5
TGTGCCAGCTCACCACAAGGCAGACTTCAATTCTATGGCTACACCTTC | CASSPQGRLQFYGYTF | TRBV18 | - | - | TRBJ1-2
TGTGCCAGCAGCTCGGTAACAGCTAACACCGGGGAGCTGTTTTTT | CASSSVTANTGELFF | TRBV11-2 | - | - | TRBJ2-2
TGCGCCAGCAGCCAAGATAGGCGGGGGGCTCTGGAGGAGCAGTACTTC | CASSQDRRGALEEQYF | TRBV4-3 | few | TRBD2 | TRBJ2-7
TGTGCCTGGAGAGGACAGGGGGTGGAGACCCAGTACTTC | CAWRGQGVETQYF | TRBV30 | - | TRBD1 | TRBJ2-5
TGTGCCAGCAGCGTAGATGGAGGGTGGGGCCCCCTTTATGGCTACACCTTC | CASSVDGGWGPLYGYTF | TRBV9 | - | - | TRBJ1-2
TGTGCCAGCAGCCAAGAAAGCGGGGGGGTTAGCACAGATACGCAGTATTTT | CASSQESGGVSTDTQYF | TRBV4-2 | - | TRBD2 | TRBJ2-3
TGTGCAAGTCGCTTCGAGGACATTATTAGCAATCAGCCCCAGCATTTT | CASRFEDIISNQPQHF | TRBV12-2 | - | - | TRBJ1-5
TGCGCCAGCTCCCGAGGTAGCGGGGGGGCTGGCAATGAGCAGTTCTTC | CASSRGSGGAGNEQFF | TRBV4-1 | - | TRBD2 | TRBJ2-1
TGTGCCAGCACGGCAAGGGGTCTTGGGCAGTACTTC | CASTARGLGQYF | TRBV6-5 | - | - | TRBJ2-7
TGTGCCAGCAGCAACCCCGGGAGGGGAGGCGAAAAACTGTTTTTT | CASSNPGRGGEKLFF | TRBV7-2 | - | - | TRBJ1-4
TGTGCCAGTAGTATAGGCCGCAGGCTGAGTGGCGGGGAGCTGTTTTTT | CASSIGRRLSGGELFF | TRBV19 | - | - | TRBJ2-2
TGTGCCAGCAGCCATGGACAAAACACCGGGGAGCTGTTTTTT | CASSHGQNTGELFF | TRBV7-2 | - | - | TRBJ2-2
TGTGCCAGCAGTTCCGCGGGGGGGGAAGAGACCCAGTACTTC | CASSSAGGEETQYF | TRBV6-2/TRBV6-3 | - | TRBD2 | TRBJ2-5
TGTGCCAGCAGCTCTAGGGCGGGCGGGGGGCGAGTTTATAGCACAGATACGCAGTATTTT | CASSSRAGGGRVYSTDTQYF | TRBV7-6 | - | TRBD2 | TRBJ2-3